A single sample is the source of the 4 T cell receptor beta chains below, sequenced in a study of Ad26.COV2.S vaccination and SARS-CoV-2 variants. Clones were read by immunoSEQ multiplex PCR, and TCRdb kept only the in-frame ones, dropping some. This repertoire shows 350,000 to 500,000 clones, around 90% found once; its top ten account for approximately 12%. Described treatment: roughly 19 received Ad26.COV2.S at low or high dose, single or two shots; 5 received placebo; per-sample allocation not given. Day 63 following the first vaccine or placebo injection was when the samples were taken. The sample here was peripheral blood, taken in a trial of Ad26.COV2.S vaccine versus placebo. These receptors all come from a person aged 18-60 years who received the Ad26.COV2.S COVID-19 vaccine or a placebo.

This chain connects TRBV5-4 to TRBJ2-1, with TRBD2 identical over 12 bases. V shed 4 bases and J 7 bases; nucleotides not matched to a gene: 3. CDR3 length: 14 residues. Germline assignment: CDR1 SGHNT and CDR2 YYREEE (reference sequence). CDR3 protein: CASSRGLAGNEQFF. The CDR3, as DNA: TGTGCCAGCAGCCGAGGACTAGCGGGAAATGAGCAGTTCTTC.

The CDR3 DNA follows: TGTGCCAGCAGCCCGTTAGGGCTAGCGGGATTGAATACGCAGTATTTT. It specifies CASSPLGLAGLNTQYF. The chain has TRBV7-9 and TRBJ2-3; TRBD2 agrees at 9 bases. The junction had 13 bases not matched to a gene; V was cut back by 5 bases and J by 7 bases. Germline values: CDR1 SEHNR, CDR2 FQNEAQ (reference sequence). This CDR3 region has 16 residues.

The chain carries TRBV7-3 and TRBJ2-2, with a possible D match to TRBD2 (6 bases). The CDR3 loop spans 17 amino acids. CDR1 and CDR2 (germline): SGHTA, FQGTGA. Trimming stripped 3 bases from V and 1 base from J, with 15 bases between. CDR3 sequence reads: CASSLTGLSLNTGELFF. The CDR3 region has the DNA TGTGCCAGCAGCTTGACCGGACTAAGTTTGAACACCGGGGAGCTGTTTTTT.

This clone came up once. This sequence joins TRBV28 and TRBJ1-1, with 9 nucleotides matching TRBD1. The J segment lost 5 bases and the V segment lost 5 bases, leaving 9 bases of the junction unmatched. The CDR3 length is 15 residues. The V gene's germline CDR1 is MDHEN and CDR2 SYDVKM. CDR3 region: CASSRITGGGTEAFF. The CDR3 DNA is TGTGCCAGCAGTCGAATCACAGGGGGCGGTACTGAAGCTTTCTTT.